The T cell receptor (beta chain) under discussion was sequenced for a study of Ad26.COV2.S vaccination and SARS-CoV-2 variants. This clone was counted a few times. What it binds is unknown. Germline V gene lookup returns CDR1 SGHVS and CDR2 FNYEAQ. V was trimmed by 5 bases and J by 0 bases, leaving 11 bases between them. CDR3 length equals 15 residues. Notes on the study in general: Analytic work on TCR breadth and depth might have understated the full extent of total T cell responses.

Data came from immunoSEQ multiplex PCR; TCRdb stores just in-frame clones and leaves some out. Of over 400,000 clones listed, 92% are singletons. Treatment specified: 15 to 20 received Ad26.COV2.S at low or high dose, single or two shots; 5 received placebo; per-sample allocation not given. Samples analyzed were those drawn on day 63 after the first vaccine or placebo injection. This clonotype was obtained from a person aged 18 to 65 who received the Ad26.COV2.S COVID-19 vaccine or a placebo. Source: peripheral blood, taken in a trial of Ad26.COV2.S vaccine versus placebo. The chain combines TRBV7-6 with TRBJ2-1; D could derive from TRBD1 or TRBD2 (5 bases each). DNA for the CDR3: TGTGCCAGCAGCCCACCAGGGAGCTCCTACAATGAGCAGTTCTTC. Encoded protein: CASSPPGSSYNEQFF.